The 18 T cell receptor beta chains given below trace back to one sample, sequenced in a study of Tregs in tolerant kidney transplant recipients. Recipients received nonmyeloablative bone marrow transplants from related graft donors, with transient mixed chimerism. Only in-frame clones appear in the TCRdb table, and some are missing; sequencing was by immunoSEQ multiplex PCR. Of about 50,000 clones listed, roughly nine tenths are singletons. Sequenced material: CD8+ T cells from blood (PBMCs), taken 12 months after the transplant. These receptors originate from a human patient who received a combined kidney and bone marrow transplant. Some T cells may have originated in the graft donor.

The rearrangement links TRBV5-8 to TRBJ1-2; no definite D call. CDR3 length equals 13 residues. CDR1 and CDR2 from the germline V gene are SGHTS and YDEGEE. V shed 4 bases and J shed 6 bases, with 13 bases lying between them. CDR3 in amino acids: CASSELTDNGYTF. CDR3 DNA: TGTGCCAGCAGCGAACTAACGGATAATGGCTACACCTTC.

This chain links TRBV9 with TRBJ2-5, with D uncertain. Between the trimmed V and J ends, which lost 4 bases and 0 bases, there was a span of 10 bases. The CDR3 contains 14 residues. Germline values: CDR1 SGDLS, CDR2 YYNGEE. DNA of the CDR3: TGTGCCAGCAGCTCATCCACAGACCAAGAGACCCAGTACTTC. This translates into CASSSSTDQETQYF. Drawing the rest from reference TRBV9 and TRBJ2-5, the complete variable domain is DSGVTQTPKHLITATGQRVTLRCSPRSGDLSVYWYQQSLDQGLQFLIQYYNGEERAKGNILERFSAQQFPDLHSELNLSSLELGDSALYFCASSSSTDQETQYFGPGTRLLVL.

The sample holds a few counts of this clone. The V call is TRBV10-3, the J call TRBJ1-3, with 7 bases fitting TRBD1. CDR1 is ENHRY, CDR2 SYGVKD, per germline. The CDR3 sequence is 16 residues long. Unmatched junction bases numbered 10, after V lost 3 bases and J lost 5 bases. This chain's CDR3 is CAISEPDRSLRNTIYF. The CDR3 nucleotides are TGTGCCATCAGTGAACCGGACAGGAGCCTCAGAAACACCATATATTTT.

The V gene is TRBV2, the J gene TRBJ2-5; 7 bases are a match to TRBD2. CDR1 and CDR2 (germline): SNHLY, FYNNEI. V lost 4 bases to trimming and J lost 1 base; unmatched junction nucleotides: 6. The CDR3 has 15 amino acids. DNA for the CDR3: TGTGCCAGCAGTGTGGGAGGGAGTTCCCAAGAGACCCAGTACTTC. Encoded protein: CASSVGGSSQETQYF. Filled out from reference TRBV2 and TRBJ2-5, the complete variable domain reads EPEVTQTPSHQVTQMGQEVILRCVPISNHLYFYWYRQILGQKVEFLVSFYNNEISEKSEIFDDQFSVERPDGSNFTLKIRSTKLEDSAMYFCASSVGGSSQETQYFGPGTRLLVL.

CDR3 loop: CASSIAGTSGKNTGELFF. The CDR3 DNA follows: TGTGCCAGCAGCATAGCCGGGACTAGCGGGAAGAACACCGGGGAGCTGTTTTTT. The rearrangement uses TRBV5-4 and TRBJ2-2, with TRBD2 identical over 13 bases. Germline CDR1 SGHNT, CDR2 YYREEE (reference sequence). J gave up 1 base and V 4 bases, and 7 bases lay outside the gene matches. The CDR3 has 18 amino acids.

CDR3 sequence reads: CASTRGGVGGEQFF. In DNA form, the CDR3 reads TGCGCCAGCACCCGGGGGGGGGTTGGTGGTGAGCAGTTCTTC. The gene calls are TRBV10-1 and TRBJ2-1, with 8 bases matching TRBD2. The CDR3 is 14 amino acids. The V segment lost 7 bases and the J segment 9 bases; nucleotides outside the gene matches: 11. The germline V gene has CDR1 WNHNN and CDR2 SYGVQD (reference sequence).

The rearrangement joins TRBV4-3 to TRBJ2-1; the D gene is possibly TRBD2 (7 bases). This CDR3 has 19 residues. Germline lookup yields CDR1 LGHNA and CDR2 YSLEER. Trimming left V 4 bases short and J 6 bases short, with 28 bases between. CDR3 bases: TGCGCCAGCAGCCTACGTTTGGGGGGGGCCCCTTTCCGCCCCAATGAGCAGTTCTTC. This codes for CASSLRLGGAPFRPNEQFF.

This clone appeared a few times. The chain employs TRBV5-6 and TRBJ2-7; D is uncertain. The CDR3 is 12 residues long. Deletions cut 0 bases from V and 6 bases from J, with 7 bases between. Germline CDR1 and CDR2: SGHDT and YYEEEE. CDR3 coding DNA: TGTGCCAGCAGCTTGGCAGGAAGCGAGCAGTACTTC. Amino acids: CASSLAGSEQYF.

The rearrangement links TRBV29-1 to TRBJ2-3; tentative D call: TRBD1 (6 bases). The CDR3 contains 10 residues. CDR1 and CDR2 from the germline V gene are SQVTM and ANQGSEA. The V end lost 7 bases, the J end lost 5 bases, and 7 bases lay between the germline ends. Written as DNA, the CDR3 is TGCAGCGGAGGGGGAGATACGCAGTATTTT. This gives the protein CSGGGDTQYF.

Details on this clone: This same CDR3 is encoded by further DNA sequences in the sample. This sequence joins TRBV14 and TRBJ1-6, with D perhaps TRBD1 (6 bases). Germline lookup yields CDR1 SGHDN and CDR2 FVKESK. The CDR3 is 16 residues long. V was trimmed by 3 bases and J by 4 bases, leaving 13 bases between them. In DNA form, the CDR3 reads TGTGCCAGCAGCCATGGGACACGGGATTATAATTCACCCCTCCACTTT. The encoded protein is CASSHGTRDYNSPLHF.

The V and J genes are TRBV6-1 and TRBJ1-4; D unresolved. Germline values: CDR1 MNHNS, CDR2 SASEGT. With 3 bases removed from V and 3 bases from J, the gap between germline ends came to 14 bases. The CDR3 covers 16 residues. The CDR3 coding sequence is TGTGCCAGCAGTGACCCCCCCGGGGTGGCTAATGAAAAACTGTTTTTT. It encodes CASSDPPGVANEKLFF.

The rearrangement links TRBV11-3 to TRBJ1-4; TRBD1 agrees at 9 bases. V lost 5 bases to trimming and J lost 2 bases; unmatched junction nucleotides: 3. This CDR3 is 15 amino acids long. The germline V gene has CDR1 SGHNT and CDR2 YENEEA. The CDR3 region has the DNA TGTGCCAGCAGCCTCGACAGGGGGACTAATGAAAAACTGTTTTTT. This gives the protein CASSLDRGTNEKLFF.

A single count supports this clone. V and J are TRBV5-1 and TRBJ2-1; 13 bases match TRBD2. In germline, CDR1 is SGHRS, CDR2 YFSETQ. The CDR3 extends over 15 amino acids. The V segment lost 5 bases and the J segment 8 bases; nucleotides outside the gene matches: 7. CDR3 nucleotides: TGCGCCAGCAGATCCGGGACTAGCGGGATTGATGAGCAGTTCTTC. It translates to CASRSGTSGIDEQFF.

This clone was detected a few times. This same CDR3 is encoded by further DNA sequences in the sample. The V and J genes are TRBV7-9 and TRBJ1-5, with TRBD1 matching 7 bases. Germline values: CDR1 SEHNR, CDR2 FQNEAQ (reference sequence). The V gene end was trimmed by 1 base and the J gene end by 4 bases; junction bases not matched to a gene: 1. The CDR3 sequence is 14 residues long. The chain's CDR3 is CASSLGTGNQPQHF. CDR3 in DNA: TGTGCCAGCAGCTTAGGGACAGGAAATCAGCCCCAGCATTTT.

V usage is TRBV27 and J usage is TRBJ2-7, with TRBD2 matching over 7 bases. The germline CDR1 and CDR2 sequences are MNHEY and SMNVEV (reference sequence). The CDR3 sequence is 14 residues long. V lost 5 bases, J lost 1 base, and 5 bases stayed unmatched. The CDR3 sequence is CASSPRGGSYEQYF. CDR3 in DNA: TGTGCCAGCAGTCCGAGGGGAGGGTCCTACGAGCAGTACTTC.

This clone is a singleton in its sample. The chain joins TRBV13 to TRBJ1-1, with a tentative D call TRBD1 (5 bases). The CDR3 runs to 14 residues. Trimming removed 4 bases at V and 2 bases at J, with 11 bases between. Per germline, CDR1 PRHDT and CDR2 FYEKMQ (reference sequence). CDR3 DNA: TGTGCCAGCAGCTCGTCGACAGCTAACACTGAAGCTTTCTTT. This translates into CASSSSTANTEAFF.

The sample holds one count of this clone. V gene TRBV6-1 combines with J gene TRBJ1-1; TRBD1 matches at 8 bases. V was pared by 3 bases and J by 1 base, with 4 bases of the junction left unmatched. The CDR3 consists of 15 residues. CDR1 MNHNS and CDR2 SASEGT come from the germline V gene. Here the CDR3 reads CASSEFGQGNTEAFF. In nucleotides, the CDR3 is TGTGCCAGCAGTGAGTTCGGACAGGGGAACACTGAAGCTTTCTTT.

This sequence joins TRBV7-9 and TRBJ2-3; D is perhaps TRBD1 (6 bases). The V end lost 3 bases, the J end lost 4 bases, and 14 bases lay between the germline ends. Germline V CDR1 and CDR2: SEHNR, FQNEAQ (reference sequence). The CDR3 loop spans 15 amino acids. The CDR3 here is CASSFIQGFADTQYF. CDR3 in DNA: TGTGCCAGCAGCTTTATACAGGGTTTCGCAGATACGCAGTATTTT.